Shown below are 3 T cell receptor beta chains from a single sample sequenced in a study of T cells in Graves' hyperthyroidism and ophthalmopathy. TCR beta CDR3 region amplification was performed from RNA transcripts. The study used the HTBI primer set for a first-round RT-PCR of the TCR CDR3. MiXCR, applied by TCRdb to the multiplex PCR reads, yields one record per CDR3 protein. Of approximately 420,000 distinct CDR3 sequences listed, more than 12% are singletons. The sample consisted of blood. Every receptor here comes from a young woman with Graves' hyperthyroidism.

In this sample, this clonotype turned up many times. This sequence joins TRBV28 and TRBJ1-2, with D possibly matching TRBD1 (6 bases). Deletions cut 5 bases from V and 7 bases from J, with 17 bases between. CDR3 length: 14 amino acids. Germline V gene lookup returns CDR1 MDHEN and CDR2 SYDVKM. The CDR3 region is CASSALQGSIGYTF. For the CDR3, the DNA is TGTGCCAGCAGTGCTCTACAGGGATCAATTGGCTACACCTTC.

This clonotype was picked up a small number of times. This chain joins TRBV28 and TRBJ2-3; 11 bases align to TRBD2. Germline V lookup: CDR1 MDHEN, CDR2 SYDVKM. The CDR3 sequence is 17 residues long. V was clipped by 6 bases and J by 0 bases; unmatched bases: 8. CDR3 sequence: CASRPGTSGSSTDTQYF. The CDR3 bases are TGTGCCAGCAGACCCGGGACTAGCGGATCTAGCACAGATACGCAGTATTTT.

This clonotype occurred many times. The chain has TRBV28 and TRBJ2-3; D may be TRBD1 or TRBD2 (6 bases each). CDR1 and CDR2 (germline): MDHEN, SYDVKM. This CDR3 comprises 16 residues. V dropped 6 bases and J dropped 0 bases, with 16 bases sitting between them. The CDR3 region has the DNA TGTGCCAGCAGCGCCCCGGCCGGGGGCAGCACAGATACGCAGTATTTT. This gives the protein CASSAPAGGSTDTQYF.